This T cell receptor (beta chain) stems from a study of cytotoxic CD8 clonotypes in ibrutinib-treated CLL. As for the study in general: A median approximately 12 months of treatment, range 6 to 36, preceded the collection of response samples. General study results and limits: Sampling time points were not equivalent between sustained-remission and progressing patients. With treatment, public clonotypes, which were uncommon, either contracted or remained stable.

Target depth was 1 in 200,000 to 1 in 1 million T cells, about 10x per clonotype. Assay used: immunoSEQ multiplex PCR; TCRdb lists only in-frame clones, some missing. The sample carries 25,000 to 30,000 clones, around 85% recorded once. Notes on this clone: As yet, its antigen is unknown.

J was trimmed by 0 bases and V by 1 base; bases with no gene match: 8. The CDR3 is made up of 18 amino acids. The source is a human donor with chronic lymphocytic leukemia. Sequences were derived from PBMCs, sampled after 24 months of ibrutinib treatment. The rearrangement joins TRBV5-3 to TRBJ1-3; TRBD1 matches at 9 bases. TRBV5-3 is labeled an ORF, and its function is uncertain. DNA for the CDR3: TGTGCCAGAAGCTTGAAAGGGACAGGGCCCCCCTCTGGAAACACCATATATTTT. Translated, it gives CARSLKGTGPPSGNTIYF.